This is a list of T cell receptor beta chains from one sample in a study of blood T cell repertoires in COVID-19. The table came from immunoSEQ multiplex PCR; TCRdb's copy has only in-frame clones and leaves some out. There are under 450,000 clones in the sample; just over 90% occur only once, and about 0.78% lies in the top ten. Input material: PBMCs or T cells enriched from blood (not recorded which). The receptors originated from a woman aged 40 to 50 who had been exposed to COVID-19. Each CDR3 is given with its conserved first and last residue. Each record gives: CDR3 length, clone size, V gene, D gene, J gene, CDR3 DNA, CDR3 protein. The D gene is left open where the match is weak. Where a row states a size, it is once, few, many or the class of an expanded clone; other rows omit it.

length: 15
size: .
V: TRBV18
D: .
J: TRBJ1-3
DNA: TGTGCCAGCTCGTCGGGGGGATTCGCCGGAAACACCATATATTTT
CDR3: CASSSGGFAGNTIYF

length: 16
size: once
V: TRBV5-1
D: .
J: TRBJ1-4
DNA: TGCGCCAGCAGCTTCGGGACTGCCACAACTAATGAAAAACTGTTTTTT
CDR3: CASSFGTATTNEKLFF

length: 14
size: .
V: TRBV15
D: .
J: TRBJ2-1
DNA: TGTGCCACCAGCAGAGATCCCCCTACCAATGAGCAGTTCTTC
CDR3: CATSRDPPTNEQFF

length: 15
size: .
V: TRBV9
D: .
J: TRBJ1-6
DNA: TGTGCCAGCAGCGTAGAGGGGAGGGGGAATTCACCCCTCCACTTT
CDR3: CASSVEGRGNSPLHF

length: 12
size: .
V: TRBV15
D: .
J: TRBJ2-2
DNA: TGTGCCACGAGTACCAACCGCGGGGAGCTGTTTTTT
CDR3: CATSTNRGELFF

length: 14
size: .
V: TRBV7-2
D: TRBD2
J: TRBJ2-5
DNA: TGTGCCAGCAGCCGTAGCGGGAGCGGAGAGACCCAGTACTTC
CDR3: CASSRSGSGETQYF

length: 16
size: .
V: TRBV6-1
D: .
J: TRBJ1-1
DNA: TGTGCCAGCAGTGAAAAGGGGAACACGAAGAACACTGAAGCTTTCTTT
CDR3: CASSEKGNTKNTEAFF

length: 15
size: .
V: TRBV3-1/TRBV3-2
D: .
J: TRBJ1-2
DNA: TGTGCCAGCAGCCATCTGGGCGATAGAACCTATGGCTACACCTTC
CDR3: CASSHLGDRTYGYTF

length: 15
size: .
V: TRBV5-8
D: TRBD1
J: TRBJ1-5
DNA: TGTGCCAGCAGCTTGGGGGACAGGGGCAATCAGCCCCAGCATTTT
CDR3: CASSLGDRGNQPQHF

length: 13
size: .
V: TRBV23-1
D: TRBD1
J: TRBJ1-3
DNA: TGCGCCGACTCGGACAGGGCTGGAAACACCATATATTTT
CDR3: CADSDRAGNTIYF

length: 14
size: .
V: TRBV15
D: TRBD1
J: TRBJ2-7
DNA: TGTGCCACCAGCAGAGTCGACAGGGGGCACGAGCAGTACTTC
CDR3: CATSRVDRGHEQYF

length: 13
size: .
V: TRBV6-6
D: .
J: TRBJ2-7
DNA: TGTGCCAGCAGCGTCCGGGGAGCCTACGAGCAGTACTTC
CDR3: CASSVRGAYEQYF

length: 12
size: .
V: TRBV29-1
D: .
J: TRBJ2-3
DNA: TGCAGCGTTGGCGGGGGCACAGATACGCAGTATTTT
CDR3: CSVGGGTDTQYF

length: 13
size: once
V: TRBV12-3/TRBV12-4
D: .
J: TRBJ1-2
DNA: TGTGCCAGCAGTCCCCGTCCGGGTGGTGGCTACACCTTC
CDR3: CASSPRPGGGYTF

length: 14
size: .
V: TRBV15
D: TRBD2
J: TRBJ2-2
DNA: TGTGCCACCGCGGGACTAGACCTCACCGGGGAGCTGTTTTTT
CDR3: CATAGLDLTGELFF

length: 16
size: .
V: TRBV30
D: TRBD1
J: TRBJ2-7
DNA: TGTGCCTGGAGTGTATTCTTGGGACAGGTATCCTACGAGCAGTACTTC
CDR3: CAWSVFLGQVSYEQYF

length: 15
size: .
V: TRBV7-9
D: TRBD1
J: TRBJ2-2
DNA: TGTGCCAGCAGGCGACAGGGCGAGGGCACCGGGGAGCTGTTTTTT
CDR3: CASRRQGEGTGELFF